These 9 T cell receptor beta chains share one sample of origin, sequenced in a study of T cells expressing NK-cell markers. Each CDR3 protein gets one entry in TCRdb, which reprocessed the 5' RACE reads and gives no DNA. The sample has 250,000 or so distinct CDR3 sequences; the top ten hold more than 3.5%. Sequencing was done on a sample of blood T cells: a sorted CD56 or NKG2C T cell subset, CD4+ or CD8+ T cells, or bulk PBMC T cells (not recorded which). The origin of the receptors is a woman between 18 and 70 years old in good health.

The chain's CDR3 is CASRLAGTYNEQFF. This chain uses TRBV7-2 with TRBJ2-1. The CDR3 has 14 residues. CDR1 is SGHTA and CDR2 is FQGNSA in the germline V gene.

The CDR3 loop reads CASSYSRLNTEAFF. The chain has TRBV6-5 and TRBJ1-1. The CDR3 has 14 residues. CDR1 and CDR2 from the germline V gene are MNHEY and SVGAGI.

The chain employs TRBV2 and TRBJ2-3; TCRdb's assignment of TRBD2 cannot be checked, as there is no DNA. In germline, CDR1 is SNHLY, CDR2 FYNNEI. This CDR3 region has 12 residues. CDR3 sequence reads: CASSISGDTQYF.

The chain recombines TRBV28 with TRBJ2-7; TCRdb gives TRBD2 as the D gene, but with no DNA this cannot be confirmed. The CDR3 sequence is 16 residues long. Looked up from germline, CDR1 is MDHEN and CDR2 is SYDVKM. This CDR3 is CASSLWGTSGVGEQYF.

CDR3 in amino acids: CASSVRTNYEQYF. The chain carries TRBV9 and TRBJ2-7; TCRdb's D gene call, TRBD1, goes unchecked for lack of DNA. Looked up from germline, CDR1 is SGDLS and CDR2 is YYNGEE. The CDR3 is 13 amino acids. The full variable domain, with the rest looked up from reference TRBV9 and TRBJ2-7, is DSGVTQTPKHLITATGQRVTLRCSPRSGDLSVYWYQQSLDQGLQFLIQYYNGEERAKGNILERFSAQQFPDLHSELNLSSLELGDSALYFCASSVRTNYEQYFGPGTRLTVT.

CDR3 in amino acids: CASSLRPGANTGELFF. The chain recombines TRBV12-3 or TRBV12-4 with TRBJ2-2; no DNA is available, so the TRBD1 call from TCRdb remains unchecked. CDR3 length: 16 residues.

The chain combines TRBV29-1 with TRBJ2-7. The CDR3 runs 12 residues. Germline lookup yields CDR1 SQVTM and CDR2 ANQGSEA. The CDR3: CSVGDFSYEQYF.

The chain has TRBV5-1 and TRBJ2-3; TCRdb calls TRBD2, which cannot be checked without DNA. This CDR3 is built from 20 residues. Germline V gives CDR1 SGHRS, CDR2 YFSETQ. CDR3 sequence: CASSHRLGTSGSMVTDTQYF.

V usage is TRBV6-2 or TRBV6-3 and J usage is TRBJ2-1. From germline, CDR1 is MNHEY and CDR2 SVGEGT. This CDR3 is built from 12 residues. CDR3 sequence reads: CASRSVRDEQFF.